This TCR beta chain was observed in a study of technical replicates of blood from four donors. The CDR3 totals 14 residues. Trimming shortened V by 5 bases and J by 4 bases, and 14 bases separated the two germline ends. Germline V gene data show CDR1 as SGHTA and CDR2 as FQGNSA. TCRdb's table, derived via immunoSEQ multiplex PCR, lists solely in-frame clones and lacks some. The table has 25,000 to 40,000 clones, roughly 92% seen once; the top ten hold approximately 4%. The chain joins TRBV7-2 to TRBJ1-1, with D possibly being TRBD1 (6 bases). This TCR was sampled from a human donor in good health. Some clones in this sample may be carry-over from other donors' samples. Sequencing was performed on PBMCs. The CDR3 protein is CASSGRGGITEAFF. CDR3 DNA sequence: TGTGCCAGCAGCGGCAGGGGTGGTATCACTGAAGCTTTCTTT. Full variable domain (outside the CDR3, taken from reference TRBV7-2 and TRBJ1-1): GAGVSQSPSNKVTEKGKDVELRCDPISGHTALYWYRQSLGQGLEFLIYFQGNSAPDKSGLPSDRFSAERTGGSVSTLTIQRTQQEDSAVYLCASSGRGGITEAFFGQGTRLTVV.